These T cell receptor beta chains were read from a single sample in a study of T cells in Graves' hyperthyroidism and ophthalmopathy. TCRdb re-called the multiplex PCR reads with MiXCR, one entry per CDR3 protein. Among a few hundred thousand distinct CDR3 sequences, under 20% were seen once, and the ten largest hold 35% to 50%. Sequenced: blood. These receptors were collected from a man between 18 and 35 years old with Graves' ophthalmopathy. The CDR3 runs from the conserved cysteine through the conserved F or W. The D gene is left open where the match is weak. Expanded clones get a size class; other rows say once, few or many, or leave the size out.

clone size: .; V gene: TRBV5-6; J gene: TRBJ2-3; D gene: .; CDR3 DNA: TGTGCCAGCAACACCAGGGGAACAGATACGCAGTATTTT; CDR3 protein: CASNTRGTDTQYF
clone size: many; V gene: TRBV6-1; J gene: TRBJ1-1; D gene: TRBD1; CDR3 DNA: TGTGCCAGCAGTCCCGGGACAGGGGTCCGGAACACTGAAGCTTTCTTT; CDR3 protein: CASSPGTGVRNTEAFF
clone size: many; V gene: TRBV27; J gene: TRBJ2-7; D gene: TRBD1; CDR3 DNA: TGTGCCAGCAGCCGGACAGGGGGGTCCTACGAGCAGTACTTC; CDR3 protein: CASSRTGGSYEQYF
clone size: .; V gene: TRBV5-8; J gene: TRBJ2-3; D gene: .; CDR3 DNA: TGTGCCAGCAGCCTACGGACAGCTACAGATACGCAGTATTTT; CDR3 protein: CASSLRTATDTQYF
clone size: .; V gene: TRBV7-8; J gene: TRBJ1-2; D gene: .; CDR3 DNA: TGTGCCAGCAGCTTAGCCGTGGGGGGAGCGGCTTATGGCTACACCTTC; CDR3 protein: CASSLAVGGAAYGYTF
clone size: few; V gene: TRBV20-1; J gene: TRBJ1-1; D gene: .; CDR3 DNA: TGCAGTGCTAGTGGGGCAGGTTTGAACACTGAAGCTTTCTTT; CDR3 protein: CSASGAGLNTEAFF
clone size: .; V gene: TRBV20-1; J gene: TRBJ2-2; D gene: .; CDR3 DNA: TGCAGTGCTAGGGAGGACAGTCTCACCGGGGAGCTGTTTTTT; CDR3 protein: CSAREDSLTGELFF
clone size: .; V gene: TRBV12-3/TRBV12-4; J gene: TRBJ1-4; D gene: .; CDR3 DNA: TGTGCCAGCAGTTCTGGCTGGACAGTAGATGAAAAACTGTTTTTT; CDR3 protein: CASSSGWTVDEKLFF
clone size: .; V gene: TRBV5-1; J gene: TRBJ2-5; D gene: .; CDR3 DNA: TGCGCCAGCAGCTTGTTAGGGGCCGAGACCCAGTACTTC; CDR3 protein: CASSLLGAETQYF
clone size: .; V gene: TRBV15; J gene: TRBJ2-4; D gene: .; CDR3 DNA: TGTGCCACCAGCAGAGACGTAGCCGGGGCCAAAAACATTCAGTACTTC; CDR3 protein: CATSRDVAGAKNIQYF
clone size: .; V gene: TRBV15; J gene: TRBJ1-6; D gene: TRBD1; CDR3 DNA: TGTGCCACCAGCAGGGGACAGGGGACACCCCTCCACTTT; CDR3 protein: CATSRGQGTPLHF
clone size: many; V gene: TRBV28; J gene: TRBJ1-5; D gene: .; CDR3 DNA: TGTGCCAGCAGTTTATGGCAGAACAATCAGCCCCAGCATTTT; CDR3 protein: CASSLWQNNQPQHF
clone size: .; V gene: TRBV7-9; J gene: TRBJ2-3; D gene: TRBD2; CDR3 DNA: TGTGCCAGCAGTCGGGACTCTAGCGGGGGGACCGCGGGCGATACGCAGTATTTT; CDR3 protein: CASSRDSSGGTAGDTQYF
clone size: once; V gene: TRBV7-9; J gene: TRBJ2-1; D gene: TRBD2; CDR3 DNA: TGTACCAGCAGCTTCGGGACTAGCGGGGTCGATGAGCAGTTCTTC; CDR3 protein: CTSSFGTSGVDEQFF
clone size: many; V gene: TRBV3-1; J gene: TRBJ1-6; D gene: TRBD1; CDR3 DNA: TGTGCCAGCAGCGGATGGGACAGGAATAATTCACCCCTCCACTTT; CDR3 protein: CASSGWDRNNSPLHF
clone size: many; V gene: TRBV3-1; J gene: TRBJ1-2; D gene: .; CDR3 DNA: TGTGCCAGCAGCCTAGGGACTCTTCAAGGGGGCTACACCTTC; CDR3 protein: CASSLGTLQGGYTF
clone size: many; V gene: TRBV7-2; J gene: TRBJ2-3; D gene: .; CDR3 DNA: TGTGCCAGCAGCTTACAGGTGGGGACGTTCAGAGATACGCAGTATTTT; CDR3 protein: CASSLQVGTFRDTQYF
clone size: many; V gene: TRBV11-2; J gene: TRBJ2-3; D gene: TRBD2; CDR3 DNA: TGTGCCAGCAGCCTCCGGACTAGCGGGGAAATCACAGATACGCAGTATTTT; CDR3 protein: CASSLRTSGEITDTQYF
clone size: few; V gene: TRBV20-1; J gene: TRBJ1-3; D gene: .; CDR3 DNA: TGCAGTGCCGCCTCGACTGCGCTGGACGAATCTGGAAACACCATATATTTT; CDR3 protein: CSAASTALDESGNTIYF
clone size: few; V gene: TRBV7-9; J gene: TRBJ1-2; D gene: .; CDR3 DNA: TGTGCCAGCAGCTTAGCAGGAGCGCACTATGGCTACACCTTC; CDR3 protein: CASSLAGAHYGYTF
clone size: many; V gene: TRBV11-2; J gene: TRBJ2-1; D gene: .; CDR3 DNA: TGTGCCAGCAGCTTGGGGGGGCAGGGCTACAATGAGCAGTTCTTC; CDR3 protein: CASSLGGQGYNEQFF
clone size: many; V gene: TRBV12-3/TRBV12-4; J gene: TRBJ1-1; D gene: .; CDR3 DNA: TGTGCCAGCAGTTTCGGGACGGACTTAGAAGCTTTCTTT; CDR3 protein: CASSFGTDLEAFF
clone size: .; V gene: TRBV5-8; J gene: TRBJ2-6; D gene: .; CDR3 DNA: TGTGCCAGCAGCCCCGACAGTGCTGGGGCCAACGTCCTGACTTTC; CDR3 protein: CASSPDSAGANVLTF
clone size: .; V gene: TRBV19; J gene: TRBJ2-6; D gene: .; CDR3 DNA: TGTGCCAGTAGTATTGTAGGTTATGGGGCCAACGTCCTGACTTTC; CDR3 protein: CASSIVGYGANVLTF
clone size: many; V gene: TRBV6-5; J gene: TRBJ1-2; D gene: .; CDR3 DNA: TGTGCCAGCAGTTCCTCCCCCGGGGGCCCAAACTATGGCTACACCTTC; CDR3 protein: CASSSSPGGPNYGYTF
clone size: few; V gene: TRBV12-3/TRBV12-4; J gene: TRBJ2-2; D gene: .; CDR3 DNA: TGTGCCAGCAGTTCCCATCGGGTCGGGTCCGGGGAGCTGTTTTTT; CDR3 protein: CASSSHRVGSGELFF
clone size: many; V gene: TRBV29-1; J gene: TRBJ1-1; D gene: .; CDR3 DNA: TGCAGCGTTCATCCCTTTGCGGACACTGAAGCTTTCTTT; CDR3 protein: CSVHPFADTEAFF
clone size: .; V gene: TRBV6-2/TRBV6-3; J gene: TRBJ2-2; D gene: TRBD2; CDR3 DNA: TGTGCCAGCAGAAAGGGACTATCTGGGACCGGGGAGCTGTTTTTT; CDR3 protein: CASRKGLSGTGELFF
clone size: many; V gene: TRBV28; J gene: TRBJ2-3; D gene: TRBD2; CDR3 DNA: TGTGCCAGCAGTTCCTCGGGACTAGCGGGGAATACAGATACGCAGTATTTT; CDR3 protein: CASSSSGLAGNTDTQYF
clone size: many; V gene: TRBV5-1; J gene: TRBJ1-2; D gene: .; CDR3 DNA: TGCGCCAGCAGCTTGGGACAGCCAGACTATGGCTACACCTTC; CDR3 protein: CASSLGQPDYGYTF
clone size: many; V gene: TRBV28; J gene: TRBJ2-7; D gene: .; CDR3 DNA: TGTGCCAGCAGTTTCGACGGGGCGCGGTACGAGCAGTACTTC; CDR3 protein: CASSFDGARYEQYF
clone size: few; V gene: TRBV14; J gene: TRBJ2-7; D gene: .; CDR3 DNA: TGTGCCAGCAGCCAAGATAACGATAGGTCGTACTTC; CDR3 protein: CASSQDNDRSYF
clone size: many; V gene: TRBV7-2; J gene: TRBJ1-1; D gene: .; CDR3 DNA: TGTGCCAGCAGCTTATTTTCCGGGGGCACTGAAGCTTTCTTT; CDR3 protein: CASSLFSGGTEAFF
clone size: many; V gene: TRBV5-6; J gene: TRBJ2-7; D gene: TRBD1; CDR3 DNA: TGTGCCAGCAGATATGGGACAGGGGGCTACGAGCAGTACTTC; CDR3 protein: CASRYGTGGYEQYF
clone size: few; V gene: TRBV10-3; J gene: TRBJ2-2; D gene: TRBD2; CDR3 DNA: TGTGCCATCAGTGGTTCTAGCGGTTCCGGGGAGCTGTTTTTT; CDR3 protein: CAISGSSGSGELFF
clone size: many; V gene: TRBV2; J gene: TRBJ2-5; D gene: .; CDR3 DNA: TGTGCCAGCAGGGATACAAAGGGCCTGGAGACCCAGTACTTC; CDR3 protein: CASRDTKGLETQYF
clone size: many; V gene: TRBV2; J gene: TRBJ2-3; D gene: TRBD1; CDR3 DNA: TGTGCCAGCAGTGAAGCGCCCGGACAGGGAGGTTATACGCAGTATTTT; CDR3 protein: CASSEAPGQGGYTQYF
clone size: .; V gene: TRBV20-1; J gene: TRBJ2-5; D gene: TRBD2; CDR3 DNA: TGCAGTGCTCCTAGCGGGGTGTTCCAAGAGACCCAGTACTTC; CDR3 protein: CSAPSGVFQETQYF
clone size: many; V gene: TRBV12-3/TRBV12-4; J gene: TRBJ2-1; D gene: .; CDR3 DNA: TGTGCCAGCAGCCCTTGGGCGGGGGCAGGCTCCTACAATGAGCAGTTCTTC; CDR3 protein: CASSPWAGAGSYNEQFF
clone size: .; V gene: TRBV6-1; J gene: TRBJ1-2; D gene: .; CDR3 DNA: TGTGCCAGCCGAAAAGGTGGAGGAGGGTTCAGAAGTAACTATGGCTACACCTTC; CDR3 protein: CASRKGGGGFRSNYGYTF
clone size: .; V gene: TRBV7-9; J gene: TRBJ2-7; D gene: TRBD2; CDR3 DNA: TGTGCCAGCAGTCGGGACTCTAGCGGGGGGGCAGAGGAGTACTTC; CDR3 protein: CASSRDSSGGAEEYF
clone size: many; V gene: TRBV7-8; J gene: TRBJ2-7; D gene: .; CDR3 DNA: TGTGCCAGCAGCCAGGGCGGCTCCTACGAGCAGTACTTC; CDR3 protein: CASSQGGSYEQYF
clone size: .; V gene: TRBV20-1; J gene: TRBJ2-1; D gene: .; CDR3 DNA: TGCAGTGCGCACTGGCAGGTCTACAAGGTCAATGAGCAGTTCTTC; CDR3 protein: CSAHWQVYKVNEQFF
clone size: once; V gene: TRBV6-4; J gene: TRBJ1-4; D gene: .; CDR3 DNA: TGTGCCAGCAGTGAAGGGGGGGTGGCCAGGGGCGGTGAAAAACTGTTTTTT; CDR3 protein: CASSEGGVARGGEKLFF
clone size: many; V gene: TRBV6-1; J gene: TRBJ2-5; D gene: .; CDR3 DNA: TGTGCCAGCAGTGGACAGGACATACAAGAGACCCAGTACTTC; CDR3 protein: CASSGQDIQETQYF
clone size: many; V gene: TRBV6-1; J gene: TRBJ1-2; D gene: .; CDR3 DNA: TGTGCCAGCAGTGAAGTGGGTTGGGGACAAGTATCTTACGGCTACACCTTC; CDR3 protein: CASSEVGWGQVSYGYTF
clone size: .; V gene: TRBV3-1; J gene: TRBJ1-1; D gene: TRBD1; CDR3 DNA: TGTGCCAGCAGCCCACGACAGGGGAATCTCGGCACTGAAGCTTTCTTT; CDR3 protein: CASSPRQGNLGTEAFF
clone size: .; V gene: TRBV6-1; J gene: TRBJ2-7; D gene: .; CDR3 DNA: TGTGCCAGCAGTGAAAGGGGGGGTCTAGGCTACGAGCAGTACTTC; CDR3 protein: CASSERGGLGYEQYF
clone size: few; V gene: TRBV14; J gene: TRBJ2-5; D gene: .; CDR3 DNA: TGTGCCAGCAGCCAAGATCGGGGGATTTCACGGTACTTC; CDR3 protein: CASSQDRGISRYF
clone size: many; V gene: TRBV3-1; J gene: TRBJ1-2; D gene: TRBD1; CDR3 DNA: TGTGCCAGCAGCCAAGCTGACAGGGGTTATGGCTACACCTTC; CDR3 protein: CASSQADRGYGYTF
clone size: .; V gene: TRBV3-1; J gene: TRBJ2-5; D gene: TRBD2; CDR3 DNA: TGTGCCAGCAGCCATCGCCTAGCGGGCCCTTTCCAAGAGACCCAGTACTTC; CDR3 protein: CASSHRLAGPFQETQYF
clone size: .; V gene: TRBV9; J gene: TRBJ1-1; D gene: .; CDR3 DNA: TGTGCCAGCAGGCCCCCCGAGTACACTGAAGCTTTCTTT; CDR3 protein: CASRPPEYTEAFF
clone size: many; V gene: TRBV2; J gene: TRBJ2-5; D gene: .; CDR3 DNA: TGTGCCAGCAGTGTGCAGGTGCCCCAAGAGACCCAGTACTTC; CDR3 protein: CASSVQVPQETQYF
clone size: few; V gene: TRBV10-3; J gene: TRBJ2-1; D gene: .; CDR3 DNA: TGTGCCATCAGTGAAGGACAGGGTGCGGGGGACAATGAGCAGTTCTTC; CDR3 protein: CAISEGQGAGDNEQFF
clone size: few; V gene: TRBV24-1; J gene: TRBJ1-2; D gene: TRBD1; CDR3 DNA: TGTGCCACCAGTGAAGGGACAGCAGCTGGCTACACCTTC; CDR3 protein: CATSEGTAAGYTF
clone size: .; V gene: TRBV2; J gene: TRBJ1-3; D gene: .; CDR3 DNA: TGTGTCACACTCCAGGGGTTCTCTGGAAACACCATATATTTT; CDR3 protein: CVTLQGFSGNTIYF
clone size: .; V gene: TRBV2; J gene: TRBJ2-6; D gene: .; CDR3 DNA: TGTGCCAGCAGTAAGGGGAGCTCTGGGGCCAACGTCCTGACTTTC; CDR3 protein: CASSKGSSGANVLTF
clone size: .; V gene: TRBV7-3; J gene: TRBJ2-5; D gene: TRBD1; CDR3 DNA: TGTGCCAGCAGCAATGGACAGGTTCACCAAGAGACCCAGTACTTC; CDR3 protein: CASSNGQVHQETQYF
clone size: .; V gene: TRBV7-9; J gene: TRBJ2-6; D gene: TRBD1; CDR3 DNA: TGTGCCAGCAGCCCCCGACAGGGGATCCCCTCTGGGGCCAACGTCCTGACTTTC; CDR3 protein: CASSPRQGIPSGANVLTF